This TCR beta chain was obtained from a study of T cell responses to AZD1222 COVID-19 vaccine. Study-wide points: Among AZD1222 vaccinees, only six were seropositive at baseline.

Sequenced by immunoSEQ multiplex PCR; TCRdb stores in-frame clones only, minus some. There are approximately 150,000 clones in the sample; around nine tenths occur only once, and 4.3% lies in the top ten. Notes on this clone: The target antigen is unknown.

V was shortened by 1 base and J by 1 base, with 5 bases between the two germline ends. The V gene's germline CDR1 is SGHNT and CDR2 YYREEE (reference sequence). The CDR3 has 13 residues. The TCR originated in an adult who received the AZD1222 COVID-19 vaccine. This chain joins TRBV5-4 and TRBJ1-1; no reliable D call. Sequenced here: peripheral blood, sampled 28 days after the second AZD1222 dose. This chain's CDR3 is CASSLRENTEAFF. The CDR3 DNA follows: TGTGCCAGCAGCTTGAGAGAGAACACTGAAGCTTTCTTT.